Listed below are T cell receptor beta chains from one sample, sequenced in a study of blood T cell repertoires in COVID-19. Method: immunoSEQ multiplex PCR; TCRdb's copy keeps in-frame clones and lacks some. The data contain about 240,000 clones, 75% to 90% of them singletons. The sample comprised peripheral blood. These TCRs come from an older woman with active or convalescent COVID-19. The CDR3 runs from the conserved cysteine through the conserved F or W.

TRBV6-4 | CASSVDSNQPQHF
TRBV28 | CASSPGADYGYTF
TRBV7-3 | CASSLNPSGAGDTQYF
TRBV19 | CASLNREYSNQPQHF
TRBV19 | CASSSRTGGDEKLFF
TRBV7-2 | CASSLGPQGLGDTQYF
TRBV7-8 | CASSLGGVGPTGELFF
TRBV4-1 | CASSQGNTLAGPYNEQFF
TRBV6-5 | CASSYLGTHYGYTF
TRBV18 | CASSPRDRENSPLHF
TRBV7-9 | CASSLLTGGTHTEAFF
TRBV4-2 | CASSQAGTSGNIQYF
TRBV7-6 | CASSQGLAVQTQYF
TRBV5-4 | CASSPIGGGQETQYF
TRBV7-9 | CASSLAAGGIETQYF
TRBV11-3 | CASSLDRWEETQYF
TRBV5-1 | CASSLGRGQPQHF
TRBV13 | CASSLERNTEAFF
TRBV7-2 | CASSLVGGGKGYEQYF
TRBV2 | CASSRGGDTEAFF
TRBV6-1 | CASSVTPRGAEFYGYTF
TRBV18 | CASSPIEGGSAHTEAFF
TRBV30 | CAWSLGLAGSNEQFF
TRBV6-6 | CASSKGQARHYGYTF
TRBV7-6 | CASSLVYRDTGELFF
TRBV19 | CASSIGGGSNQPQHF
TRBV12-3/TRBV12-4 | CASSLDIRRAGTF
TRBV18 | CASSRTPGQGRTPLHF
TRBV30 | CAWRGRGTYGYTF
TRBV15 | CATKSETGEKEAFF
TRBV15 | CATSLRTGAGNEKLFF
TRBV5-1 | CASSPDRGDYNEQFF
TRBV5-4 | CASSLGAGGPYLDTQYF
TRBV9 | CASSVGRVQGNEKLFF
TRBV6-5 | CASRNRGSYTDTQYF
TRBV5-8 | CASSRRWGGAYGYTF
TRBV2 | CASTQGAGEKLFF
TRBV19 | CASSTGGSSYEQYF
TRBV27 | CASSLSSGHQPAFF
TRBV3-1/TRBV3-2 | CASSQGTGIEAFF
TRBV6-5 | CASSYSWDRGSYEQYF
TRBV7-8 | CASSSRTRSNEQFF
TRBV27 | CASSSESTGNYGYTF
TRBV7-9 | CASSLTYEAFF
TRBV7-2 | CASSLGGGVYNEQFF
TRBV2 | CASSEGDSPYGYTF
TRBV2 | CASIRERPEDEQYF
TRBV5-1 | CASRTGSNYGYTF
TRBV7-7 | CASSSLSGGEQYF
TRBV10-3 | CAISQGGPNSPLHF
TRBV5-6 | CASRQRGWEGYEQYF
TRBV6-5 | CASSYSPTGAGEAFF
TRBV25-1 | CASSASSNTEAFF
TRBV7-2 | CASSLVSGGQETQYF
TRBV3-1/TRBV3-2 | CASSQPGASGPTTDTQYF
TRBV2 | CASSDPPQLGLYYNEQFF
TRBV6-5 | CASRGQVYYGYTF
TRBV19 | CASSPWDSMNTEAFF